This T cell receptor (beta chain) appears in the sequencing data of a study of blood T cell repertoires in COVID-19. Overall study context: Samples of COVID-19 (acute and convalescent) were obtained from the United States, Italy and Spain.

Clones were read by immunoSEQ multiplex PCR, and TCRdb kept only the in-frame ones, dropping some. This table has around 250,000 clones, roughly 86% appearing once. CDR1 and CDR2 (germline): SGHTS, YDEGEE. Trimming pared 2 bases from V and 0 bases from J, leaving 9 bases between. This CDR3 region has 16 residues. This clonotype was sampled from a man younger than 35 with active or convalescent COVID-19. This chain joins TRBV5-8 and TRBJ2-6; a possible D gene is TRBD1 (6 bases). Source material: peripheral blood. The DNA of the CDR3 is TGTGCCAGCAGCTTTGGACAGTACTCTGGGGCCAACGTCCTGACTTTC. Amino acid sequence: CASSFGQYSGANVLTF.